The next 22 T cell receptor beta chains were all read from a single sample in a study of graft-versus-host responses after intestinal transplantation. This table comes from immunoSEQ multiplex PCR, and its TCRdb copy is limited to in-frame clones, with some not included. The sample yields 40,000 or so clones, 89% seen once. The source material was PBMCs, sampled 267 days after transplant. The receptors were gathered from a human patient who received an intestinal transplant, so some T cells may come from the graft donor.

This clone was recorded a few times. CDR3 sequence: CASRRNEGRQNTEAFF. The DNA for the CDR3 is TGTGCCAGCAGGAGAAACGAAGGAAGACAGAACACTGAAGCTTTCTTT. The J gene is TRBJ1-1, the V gene TRBV7-9; D unclear. Per germline, CDR1 SEHNR and CDR2 FQNEAQ (reference sequence). V was cut by 6 bases and J by 1 base, with 18 bases left in between. The CDR3 length is 16 residues.

In its sample, this clone was seen a few times. The chain has TRBV7-9 and TRBJ1-6; D gene ambiguous. The CDR3 is 12 amino acids. V was pared by 0 bases and J by 9 bases, with 3 bases between. The germline V gene has CDR1 SEHNR and CDR2 FQNEAQ (reference sequence). The CDR3 protein is CASSLAGSPLHF. In DNA, the CDR3 is TGTGCCAGCAGCTTAGCGGGTTCACCCCTCCACTTT.

The chain links TRBV6-1 to TRBJ2-7, with 7 nucleotides matching TRBD1. Germline V gives CDR1 MNHNS, CDR2 SASEGT. The CDR3 is 15 amino acids. After removal of 0 bases from V and 0 bases from J, the junction contained 2 bases not matched to a gene. This CDR3 is CASSEARTGSYEQYF. For the CDR3, the DNA is TGTGCCAGCAGTGAAGCTAGGACAGGCTCCTACGAGCAGTACTTC.

This chain uses TRBV6-1 with TRBJ1-5, with 7 bases matching TRBD1. Unmatched junction bases numbered 3, after V lost 6 bases and J lost 4 bases. The CDR3 runs 13 residues. Germline CDR1 MNHNS, CDR2 SASEGT. The CDR3 nucleotides are TGTGCCAGCAGCCCGACAGGGAATCAGCCCCAGCATTTT. It translates to CASSPTGNQPQHF.

The rearrangement uses TRBV28 and TRBJ2-7, with D perhaps TRBD1 (6 bases). Germline CDR1 MDHEN, CDR2 SYDVKM. The CDR3 runs 13 residues. The ends were cut back, 4 bases at V and 2 bases at J, with 9 bases in the middle. The CDR3 protein is CASSSGAPYEQYF. CDR3 coding DNA: TGTGCCAGCAGTTCAGGGGCCCCCTACGAGCAGTACTTC.

V usage is TRBV7-9 and J usage is TRBJ1-2, with 10 bases matching TRBD1. The CDR3 sequence is 15 residues long. Germline CDR1 and CDR2: SEHNR and FQNEAQ (reference sequence). Unmatched junction bases numbered 5, after V lost 3 bases and J lost 4 bases. CDR3 nucleotides: TGTGCCAGCAGCTTCGGACAGGGGGAAGCCTATGGCTACACCTTC. It translates to CASSFGQGEAYGYTF.

This chain connects TRBV6-4 to TRBJ1-1, with D unresolved. The CDR3 runs to 13 residues. The V end was cut by 0 bases, the J end by 2 bases, with 4 bases between. CDR1 is MRHNA, CDR2 SNTAGT, per germline. The CDR3 DNA sequence: TGTGCCAGCAGTGACTCGGACAACACTGAAGCTTTCTTT. This codes for CASSDSDNTEAFF.

The chain has TRBV2 and TRBJ2-5, with D possibly TRBD2 on 6 matching bases. From germline, CDR1 is SNHLY and CDR2 FYNNEI. The CDR3 runs 15 residues. The germline V and J ends were trimmed by 0 bases and 4 bases, with 12 bases remaining between them. The CDR3 DNA sequence: TGTGCCAGCAGTGAAGCCTATAGCGGTAGAGAGACCCAGTACTTC. It encodes CASSEAYSGRETQYF.

J is TRBJ2-2 and V is TRBV4-2, with D tentatively TRBD1 or TRBD2 (6 bases each). Germline CDR1 LGHNA, CDR2 YNFKEQ. This CDR3 spans 15 amino acids. Trimming took off 2 bases at V and 5 bases at J, with 12 bases between the two ends. For the CDR3, the DNA is TGTGCCAGCAGCCAAAGTGAGGGGGGAACCGGGGAGCTGTTTTTT. Amino acids: CASSQSEGGTGELFF.

The chain recombines TRBV4-1 with TRBJ1-5, with D perhaps matching TRBD1 (6 bases). The V and J ends lost 4 bases and 6 bases respectively, with 13 bases between them. Germline loops: CDR1 MGHRA, CDR2 YSYEKL. This CDR3 has 14 amino acids. CDR3 loop: CASSPNTGSQPQHF. Written as DNA, the CDR3 is TGCGCCAGCAGCCCGAATACAGGGTCTCAGCCCCAGCATTTT.

V and J are TRBV19 and TRBJ1-5; 8 bases are a match to TRBD1. Per germline, CDR1 LNHDA and CDR2 SQIVND (reference sequence). This CDR3 spans 15 amino acids. Trimming at V came to 7 bases and at J to 3 bases, leaving 8 bases not matched to a gene. The CDR3 loop reads CASKTGTGHNQPQHF. CDR3 nucleotide sequence: TGTGCCAGTAAGACCGGGACAGGACACAATCAGCCCCAGCATTTT. The variable domain in full, with the rest retrieved from reference TRBV19 and TRBJ1-5, is DGGITQSPKYLFRKEGQNVTLSCEQNLNHDAMYWYRQDPGQGLRLIYYSQIVNDFQKGDIAEGYSVSREKKESFPLTVTSAQKNPTAFYLCASKTGTGHNQPQHFGDGTRLSIL.

The V call is TRBV27, the J call TRBJ2-5; no definite D call. The CDR3 covers 13 residues. Between the trimmed V and J ends, which lost 2 bases and 7 bases, there was a span of 11 bases. The germline V gene has CDR1 MNHEY and CDR2 SMNVEV (reference sequence). As DNA, the CDR3 is TGTGCCAGCAGTTTAGAGCGCAGAGGGACCCAGTACTTC. Translating it yields CASSLERRGTQYF.

This clone was seen a few times. The chain couples TRBV6-4 to TRBJ2-6; no clear D gene. Trimming removed 0 bases at V and 2 bases at J, with 8 bases between. Germline V gives CDR1 MRHNA, CDR2 SNTAGT. The CDR3 is 16 amino acids. The CDR3 is CASSDSTLPGANVLTF. The CDR3, as DNA: TGTGCCAGCAGTGACTCGACACTCCCTGGGGCCAACGTCCTGACTTTC.

The gene calls are TRBV5-1 and TRBJ2-1; 9 bases are shared with TRBD1. Germline values: CDR1 SGHRS, CDR2 YFSETQ. The CDR3 runs 15 residues. V trimming: 4 bases; J trimming: 2 bases; junction bases outside the gene matches: 4. CDR3 amino acids: CASSGNRGPYNEQFF. The CDR3 coding sequence is TGCGCCAGCAGCGGTAACAGGGGGCCCTACAATGAGCAGTTCTTC.

This chain connects TRBV11-2 to TRBJ1-2, with D maybe TRBD1 (5 bases). This CDR3 has 15 residues. The V gene's germline CDR1 is SGHAT and CDR2 FQNNGV. The V end lost 0 bases, the J end lost 5 bases, and 13 bases lay between the germline ends. The CDR3 region is CASSLEASGRYGYTF. The CDR3 DNA follows: TGTGCCAGCAGCTTAGAAGCCTCAGGGAGGTATGGCTACACCTTC.

The CDR3, as DNA: TGTGCCTGGTTTAGTCCAGGGGAGCTGTTTTTT. Its protein product is CAWFSPGELFF. This chain links TRBV30 with TRBJ2-2, with D uncertain. Germline loops: CDR1 GTSNPN, CDR2 SVGIG (reference sequence). The V gene lost 5 bases and the J gene lost 8 bases, with 9 bases spanning the gap. The CDR3 covers 11 residues.

This sequence joins TRBV10-1 and TRBJ2-3, with 10 bases aligning to TRBD2. Germline assignment: CDR1 WNHNN and CDR2 SYGVQD (reference sequence). The CDR3 sequence is 16 residues long. With 8 bases clipped from V and 0 bases from J, the junction kept 8 bases outside the gene matches. CDR3 sequence reads: CASSERGGASTDTQYF. Here the CDR3 DNA reads TGCGCCAGCTCCGAGCGGGGGGGCGCTAGCACAGATACGCAGTATTTT.

This clone was seen more than once but under ten times. The chain carries TRBV10-3 and TRBJ2-7; D might be TRBD1 (6 bases). The CDR3 covers 13 residues. In germline, CDR1 is ENHRY, CDR2 SYGVKD. The V end lost 2 bases, the J end lost 3 bases, and 8 bases lay between the germline ends. CDR3 DNA sequence: TGTGCCATCAGTGAGAGGGGGAGCTACGAGCAGTACTTC. This codes for CAISERGSYEQYF.

This rearrangement joins TRBV11-3 to TRBJ2-3, with D possibly being TRBD2 (6 bases). The CDR3 runs to 14 residues. The germline V gene has CDR1 SGHNT and CDR2 YENEEA. V was shortened by 1 base and J by 2 bases, with 7 bases between the two germline ends. The chain's CDR3 is CASSLGLDTDTQYF. In DNA, the CDR3 is TGTGCCAGCAGCTTAGGACTAGACACAGATACGCAGTATTTT. Using reference TRBV11-3 and TRBJ2-3 for the parts outside the CDR3, the full variable domain is EAGVVQSPRYKIIEKKQPVAFWCNPISGHNTLYWYLQNLGQGPELLIRYENEEAVDDSQLPKDRFSAERLKGVDSTLKIQPAELGDSAVYLCASSLGLDTDTQYFGPGTRLTVL.

The gene calls are TRBV11-2 and TRBJ2-5; D may be TRBD2 (6 bases). V lost 2 bases and J 5 bases, leaving 9 bases between the germline ends. The germline V gene encodes CDR1 SGHAT and CDR2 FQNNGV. The CDR3 loop spans 13 amino acids. The CDR3 loop is CASSLRLVETQYF. The CDR3 nucleotides read TGTGCCAGCAGCTTAAGACTAGTTGAGACCCAGTACTTC.

The chain links TRBV13 to TRBJ1-1, with 10 bases lining up with TRBD1. Germline values: CDR1 PRHDT, CDR2 FYEKMQ (reference sequence). The CDR3 runs 18 residues. V gave up 6 bases and J gave up 5 bases; unmatched junction bases: 18. The CDR3 region is CASRRTWDRGRGETEAFF. CDR3 nucleotides: TGTGCCAGCAGACGTACGTGGGACAGGGGCCGTGGGGAAACTGAAGCTTTCTTT.

The V call is TRBV5-1, the J call TRBJ1-2, with 7 bases matching TRBD1. The CDR3 totals 13 residues. CDR1 SGHRS and CDR2 YFSETQ come from the germline V gene. With V trimmed by 4 bases and J by 6 bases, 6 bases remained unmatched. CDR3: CASSPQGEDGYTF. DNA of the CDR3: TGCGCCAGCAGCCCCCAGGGGGAAGATGGCTACACCTTC.